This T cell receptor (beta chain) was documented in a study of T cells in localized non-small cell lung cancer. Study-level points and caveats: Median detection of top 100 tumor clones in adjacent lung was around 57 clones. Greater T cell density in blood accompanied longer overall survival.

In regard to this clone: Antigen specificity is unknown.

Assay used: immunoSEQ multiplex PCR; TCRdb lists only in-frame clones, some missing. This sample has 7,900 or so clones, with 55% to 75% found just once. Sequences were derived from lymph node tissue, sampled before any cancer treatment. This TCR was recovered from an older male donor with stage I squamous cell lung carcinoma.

CDR3: CASSLLTGKGNTIYF. CDR3 coding DNA: TGTGCCAGCAGTTTACTTACTGGGAAGGGAAACACCATATATTTT. This chain joins TRBV28 and TRBJ1-3, with D unclear. The CDR3 has 15 amino acids. Trimming pared 2 bases from V and 4 bases from J, leaving 12 bases between. Germline V gene lookup returns CDR1 MDHEN and CDR2 SYDVKM.